The 22 T cell receptor beta chains below come from one sample, sequenced in a study of blood T cell repertoires in COVID-19 (dated by TCRdb to the early 2020s). The receptor library was made with the immunoSEQ multiplex PCR assay. TCRdb took over this immuneACCESS table, retaining in-frame rearrangements with V and J assigned. Such tables are incomplete; in checked studies, under half of the missing clones stem from an unresolved V gene, and the remainder is unexplained. The sample has 350,000 to 550,000 clones on record, around 88% of them singletons. The leading ten clones occupy approximately 4.3% of the sample. What was sequenced was peripheral blood. The receptors originated from a woman aged 25 to 45 with acute or convalescent COVID-19.

The genes are TRBV20-1 and TRBJ1-5; possibly TRBD1 for D (6 bases). Trimming left V 1 base short and J 9 bases short, with 7 bases between. The CDR3 runs 11 residues. Germline V gives CDR1 DFQATT, CDR2 SNEGSKA (reference sequence). Here the CDR3 reads CSARGGGPQHF. In DNA, the CDR3 is TGCAGTGCTAGAGGAGGGGGGCCCCAGCATTTT.

J is TRBJ1-3 and V is TRBV21-1; TRBD1, the D gene given by the table, was not confirmed from the DNA. TRBV21-1 is recorded as a pseudogene. The CDR3 has 14 residues. CDR3 bases: TGTGCCAGCAGCAAAGCGGCCTCCGGAAACACCATATATTTT. Translating it yields CASSKAASGNTIYF.

A single count supports this clone. V and J are TRBV30 and TRBJ2-1; 13 bases align to TRBD2. The V and J ends lost 3 bases and 10 bases, in that order; junction bases with no gene match: 6. From germline, CDR1 is GTSNPN and CDR2 SVGIG (reference sequence). CDR3 length: 14 amino acids. The CDR3 DNA is TGTGCCTGGAGCACACTAGCGGGGGGGCTCGAGCAGTTCTTC. Its protein product is CAWSTLAGGLEQFF.

V and J are TRBV10-3 and TRBJ1-2; maybe TRBD1 (6 bases). The CDR3 length is 18 residues. Germline values: CDR1 ENHRY, CDR2 SYGVKD. V lost 6 bases and J lost 0, with 23 bases in between. This CDR3 is CAISDPTQGPTPNYGYTF. For the CDR3, the DNA is TGTGCCATCAGCGACCCTACACAGGGCCCGACTCCTAACTATGGCTACACCTTC.

The J gene is TRBJ2-7, the V gene TRBV29-1; D gene ambiguous. The germline V gene encodes CDR1 SQVTM and CDR2 ANQGSEA. There are 10 residues in the CDR3. Trimming cost V 4 bases and J 2 bases, with 3 bases left between them. The CDR3 reads CSVVTYEQYF. CDR3 coding DNA: TGCAGCGTTGTAACCTACGAGCAGTACTTC.

V gene TRBV3-1 (or the pseudogene TRBV3-2) combines with J gene TRBJ2-3; 14 bases align to TRBD2. V lost 4 bases to trimming and J lost 3 bases; unmatched junction nucleotides: 6. In germline, CDR1 is LGHDT, CDR2 YNNKEL (reference sequence). The CDR3 runs to 17 residues. The CDR3 DNA follows: TGTGCCAGCAGCCCCCGGACTAGCGGGGGGACGACAGATACGCAGTATTTT. Amino acid sequence: CASSPRTSGGTTDTQYF.

V and J are TRBV29-1 and TRBJ2-7; TRBD1 agrees at 7 bases. The germline V gene encodes CDR1 SQVTM and CDR2 ANQGSEA. V lost 5 bases, J lost 6 bases, and 13 bases stayed unmatched. The CDR3 length is 14 residues. The CDR3 protein is CSVPSTGRVREQYF. The CDR3 region has the DNA TGCAGCGTTCCATCGACAGGGAGAGTTCGCGAGCAGTACTTC.

The chain joins TRBV29-1 to TRBJ2-7; D might be TRBD1 (6 bases). The CDR3 runs to 11 residues. Trimming pared 7 bases from V and 5 bases from J, leaving 12 bases between. Germline assignment: CDR1 SQVTM and CDR2 ANQGSEA. The CDR3 DNA sequence: TGCAGCGCCGGAAACAGGGACGAGCAGTACTTC. Translation gives CSAGNRDEQYF.

This chain links TRBV6-5 with TRBJ1-1, with 10 bases matching TRBD1. The CDR3 extends over 13 amino acids. V dropped 6 bases and J dropped 4; count of bases not matched to a gene: 2. The germline gives CDR1 MNHEY, CDR2 SVGAGI. The CDR3 region is CASSGTGVTEAFF. Written as DNA, the CDR3 is TGTGCCAGCAGCGGGACAGGGGTCACTGAAGCTTTCTTT.

The genes are TRBV5-1 and TRBJ2-7, with a possible D match to TRBD1 (5 bases). Germline lookup yields CDR1 SGHRS and CDR2 YFSETQ. The CDR3 contains 15 residues. The V and J ends lost 0 bases and 2 bases respectively, with 12 bases between them. In nucleotides, the CDR3 is TGCGCCAGCAGCTTGGAGCCAGGGAACACCTACGAGCAGTACTTC. It is translated as CASSLEPGNTYEQYF.

V usage is TRBV28 and J usage is TRBJ1-3; D is perhaps TRBD1 (6 bases). Per germline, CDR1 MDHEN and CDR2 SYDVKM. The CDR3 loop spans 15 amino acids. The V end lost 2 bases, the J end lost 0 bases, and 8 bases lay between the germline ends. CDR3 nucleotide sequence: TGTGCCAGCAGTTTAAAAGGGGGCTCTGGAAACACCATATATTTT. This translates into CASSLKGGSGNTIYF.

The chain recombines TRBV21-1 with TRBJ1-1; TRBD1 is taken as the D call from the table, unchecked against the DNA. TRBV21-1 is noted as a pseudogene. There are 17 residues in the CDR3. The CDR3 protein is CASRSRDREVVYTEAFF. The DNA of the CDR3 is TGTGCCAGCAGATCCCGGGACAGGGAGGTAGTTTACACTGAAGCTTTCTTT.

This clone was found once. The chain links TRBV27 to TRBJ2-1, with D unresolved. The germline CDR1 and CDR2 sequences are MNHEY and SMNVEV (reference sequence). Trimming shortened V by 0 bases and J by 1 base, and 7 bases separated the two germline ends. The CDR3 extends over 15 amino acids. The CDR3 here is CASSLSPSSYNEQFF. The CDR3 bases are TGTGCCAGCAGTTTATCGCCGAGTTCCTACAATGAGCAGTTCTTC.

This clone showed up just once. This chain uses TRBV6-5 with TRBJ1-1, with D perhaps TRBD1 (5 bases). The V gene's germline CDR1 is MNHEY and CDR2 SVGAGI. V lost 4 bases to trimming and J lost 1 base, with 10 bases between them. The CDR3 sequence is 14 residues long. DNA for the CDR3: TGTGCCAGCAGTTGGGGCGGACCGAACACTGAAGCTTTCTTT. Its protein product is CASSWGGPNTEAFF.

This clone was recorded a few times. The V and J genes are TRBV25-1 and TRBJ1-5; D is unclear. Trimming stripped 8 bases from V and 7 bases from J, with 15 bases between. The CDR3 loop spans 13 amino acids. The germline gives CDR1 MGHDK, CDR2 SYGVNS. The CDR3 here is CASASHMTQPQHF. The CDR3 DNA reads TGTGCCAGCGCCTCACATATGACACAGCCCCAGCATTTT.

The CDR3, as DNA: TGTGCCAGCAGAGACAGGGGGCGCGCCTACGAGCAGTACTTC. It encodes CASRDRGRAYEQYF. This chain joins TRBV27 and TRBJ2-7, with TRBD1 matching 10 bases. V lost 6 bases, J lost 2 bases, and 4 bases stayed unmatched. The V gene's germline CDR1 is MNHEY and CDR2 SMNVEV (reference sequence). This CDR3 has 14 residues.

This sequence joins TRBV18 and TRBJ2-3, with D tentatively TRBD2 (5 bases). V was cut by 5 bases and J by 0 bases, with 15 bases left in between. The length of the CDR3 is 16 residues. The germline CDR1 and CDR2 sequences are KGHSH and LQKENI. CDR3 coding DNA: TGTGCCAGCTCAGTTAATCAACTAGATAGCACAGATACGCAGTATTTT. Residues: CASSVNQLDSTDTQYF.

The V gene is TRBV5-5, the J gene TRBJ1-4; D unresolved. V lost 4 bases and J 7 bases, leaving 17 bases between the germline ends. The germline V gene has CDR1 SGHKS and CDR2 YYEKEE (reference sequence). CDR3 length: 15 residues. The CDR3 nucleotides read TGTGCCAGCAGCCCCGCGGGGTTAGGGTTTGAAAAACTGTTTTTT. This translates into CASSPAGLGFEKLFF.

This rearrangement joins TRBV5-4 to TRBJ1-1, with D tentatively TRBD1 (6 bases). CDR1 and CDR2 from the germline V gene are SGHNT and YYREEE (reference sequence). V was shortened by 5 bases and J by 2 bases, with 10 bases between the two germline ends. The CDR3 runs 13 residues. The DNA for the CDR3 is TGTGCCAGCAGAATGACAGGAAACACTGAAGCTTTCTTT. This translates into CASRMTGNTEAFF.

The CDR3 sequence is CASSQFADSLSANEKLFF. As DNA, the CDR3 is TGTGCCAGCAGCCAGTTTGCCGATAGCCTTAGCGCTAATGAAAAACTGTTTTTT. The gene calls are TRBV3-1 (or the pseudogene TRBV3-2) and TRBJ1-4; D is ambiguous. Germline V CDR1 and CDR2: LGHDT, YNNKEL (reference sequence). The CDR3 extends over 18 amino acids. V was clipped by 3 bases and J by 3 bases, with 20 bases between them.

To note about this clone: Additional DNA sequences in this sample encode the identical CDR3. V is TRBV6-5 and J is TRBJ2-3, with 10 bases that match TRBD2. The trim removed 7 bases at V and 5 bases at J, leaving 3 bases unmatched. There are 13 residues in the CDR3. Per the germline V gene, CDR1 is MNHEY and CDR2 is SVGAGI. CDR3 DNA sequence: TGTGCCAGCACGGGACTAGCGAGAGATACGCAGTATTTT. Its translation is CASTGLARDTQYF.

The chain joins TRBV6-2 or TRBV6-3 to TRBJ2-7; D gene unclear. V was clipped by 3 bases and J by 1 base, with 4 bases between them. This CDR3 has 12 residues. Germline CDR1 is MNHEY and CDR2 is SVGEGT. CDR3: CASSYSSYEQYF. The CDR3, as DNA: TGTGCCAGCAGTTATTCGTCCTACGAGCAGTACTTC.